The 24 T cell receptor beta chains reported below all come from one sample, sequenced in a study of CD8+ T cells in alopecia areata (dated by TCRdb to about 2018). Libraries were built with the immunoSEQ multiplex PCR assay. To provide template for TCR sequencing, every sample had RNA extracted and reverse transcribed into cDNA. In its TCRdb copy, this immuneACCESS table keeps in-frame sequences only and misses some clones. Where compared with another copy, unresolved V genes explain less than half of these, and the others have no known cause. The sample includes 140,000 or so clones, with approximately 56% observed a single time. The ten largest clones take up 36% of the sample. The sequenced sample was CD8+ T cells sorted from blood. Receptor source: a human donor in good health.

This sequence joins TRBV29-1 and TRBJ1-2; D ambiguous. Trimming shortened V by 5 bases and J by 5 bases, and 12 bases separated the two germline ends. This CDR3 spans 12 amino acids. In germline, CDR1 is SQVTM, CDR2 ANQGSEA. The CDR3 region is CSVYWGGYGYTF. The CDR3 region has the DNA TGCAGCGTTTACTGGGGTGGATATGGCTACACCTTC.

This clone showed up just a few times. The chain recombines TRBV4-1 with TRBJ2-7, with D unresolved. CDR3 length: 13 residues. Per germline, CDR1 MGHRA and CDR2 YSYEKL. Trimming shortened V by 3 bases and J by 5 bases, and 11 bases separated the two germline ends. As DNA, the CDR3 is TGCGCCAGCAGCCACGTTCGCGATGACGAGCAGTACTTC. Protein product: CASSHVRDDEQYF.

The chain uses TRBV29-1 and TRBJ1-2, with D hard to call. CDR1 SQVTM and CDR2 ANQGSEA come from the germline V gene. V lost 8 bases, J lost 4 bases, and 26 bases lay in between. The CDR3 is made up of 16 amino acids. This CDR3 is CSSLGTQESRSYGYTF. In nucleotides, the CDR3 is TGCAGCTCATTGGGTACGCAAGAAAGTCGATCCTATGGCTACACCTTC.

V usage is TRBV5-1 and J usage is TRBJ1-2, with D unclear. The CDR3 contains 14 residues. In germline, CDR1 is SGHRS, CDR2 YFSETQ. V was shortened by 0 bases and J by 2 bases, with 8 bases between the two germline ends. In DNA, the CDR3 is TGCGCCAGCAGCTTGGCGACTGGAAACTATGGCTACACCTTC. Protein product: CASSLATGNYGYTF.

Only a few counts were recorded for this clone. Given a far larger clone just one base away, this is likely a sequencing read error. This chain links TRBV5-6 with TRBJ2-1; no clear D gene. The germline gives CDR1 SGHDT, CDR2 YYEEEE. This CDR3 region has 12 residues. Trimming left V 5 bases short and J 6 bases short, with 9 bases between. The CDR3 nucleotides are TGTGCCAGCAGTCCCGTAAGCAATGAGCAGTTCTTC. Its protein is CASSPVSNEQFF.

CDR3 in DNA: TGTGCCAGCAGTTACTCGAGCACTGAAGCTTTCTTT. It is translated as CASSYSSTEAFF. The rearrangement uses TRBV6-6 and TRBJ1-1, with D unclear. Trimming pared 0 bases from V and 4 bases from J, leaving 3 bases between. From germline, CDR1 is MNHNY and CDR2 SVGAGI (reference sequence). The CDR3 loop spans 12 amino acids.

V usage is TRBV28 and J usage is TRBJ2-2; no reliable D call. Germline CDR1 reads MDHEN; CDR2 reads SYDVKM. V was shortened by 4 bases and J by 10 bases, with 13 bases between the two germline ends. The CDR3 has 13 amino acids. As DNA, the CDR3 is TGTGCCAGCAGTTCCTTCCCGGTGGTGGAGCTGTTTTTT. As protein: CASSSFPVVELFF.

This chain connects TRBV23-1 to TRBJ2-2, with TRBD1 matching 7 bases. TRBV23-1 is reported as an ORF; its role is uncertain. This CDR3 has 17 amino acids. Losses at the gene ends were 0 bases for V and 4 bases for J; bases not matched to a gene: 8. CDR3 sequence (DNA): TGCGCCAGCAGTCAATCGATGAGGGGGCGCGTCACCGGGGAGCTGTTTTTT. It specifies CASSQSMRGRVTGELFF.

This clone occurred a few times. Different DNA sequences within this sample yield the same CDR3. J is TRBJ1-3 and V is TRBV29-1; D remains ambiguous. Germline CDR1 reads SQVTM; CDR2 reads ANQGSEA. V lost 6 bases and J lost 1, with 4 bases in between. There are 11 residues in the CDR3. As DNA, the CDR3 is TGCAGCGTCTGGTCTGGAAACACCATATATTTT. This codes for CSVWSGNTIYF.

This chain links TRBV7-9 with TRBJ2-1; D not certain. Germline values: CDR1 SEHNR, CDR2 FQNEAQ (reference sequence). V gave up 7 bases and J gave up 6 bases, with 7 bases separating them. This CDR3 region has 11 residues. This CDR3 reads CASTSLNEQFF. The CDR3 DNA sequence: TGTGCCAGCACCTCCCTCAATGAGCAGTTCTTC.

A remark on this clone: Different DNA sequences within this sample yield the same CDR3. The chain uses TRBV14 and TRBJ2-7; D is perhaps TRBD1 or TRBD2 (5 bases each). CDR1 and CDR2 (germline): SGHDN, FVKESK. This CDR3 spans 14 amino acids. V was trimmed by 1 base and J by 2 bases, leaving 9 bases between them. The DNA of the CDR3 is TGTGCCAGCAGCCAAGGGCAGGGAGCCTACGAGCAGTACTTC. Its translation: CASSQGQGAYEQYF.

The CDR3 here is CASSLGWKNTEAFF. CDR3 nucleotides: TGTGCCAGCAGCCTAGGGTGGAAGAACACTGAAGCTTTCTTT. The V gene is TRBV9, the J gene TRBJ1-1, with D unclear. Trimming pared 4 bases from V and 1 base from J, leaving 11 bases between. CDR3 length: 14 amino acids. Germline V CDR1 and CDR2: SGDLS, YYNGEE.

The chain is built from TRBV5-1 and TRBJ2-7, with 9 bases identical to TRBD1. The CDR3 totals 14 residues. Germline V gives CDR1 SGHRS, CDR2 YFSETQ. V trimming: 0 bases; J trimming: 5 bases; junction bases outside the gene matches: 3. CDR3 bases: TGCGCCAGCAGCTTGGACAGGGGGCCAGACGAGCAGTACTTC. This codes for CASSLDRGPDEQYF.

This clone was seen a handful of times. This sequence joins TRBV5-1 and TRBJ1-1; D not certain. This CDR3 comprises 14 residues. CDR1 is SGHRS and CDR2 is YFSETQ in the germline V gene. Trimming stripped 0 bases from V and 10 bases from J, with 16 bases between. The CDR3 sequence: CASSLAPTPLGAFF. The DNA for the CDR3 is TGCGCCAGCAGCTTGGCTCCGACTCCGCTGGGAGCTTTCTTT.

The rearrangement uses TRBV6-5 and TRBJ1-1; D is unclear. Germline lookup yields CDR1 MNHEY and CDR2 SVGAGI. This CDR3 has 13 amino acids. V lost 11 bases and J lost 2, with 15 bases in between. CDR3 protein: CACSKFRNTEAFF. The CDR3, as DNA: TGTGCCTGCTCGAAGTTTCGTAACACTGAAGCTTTCTTT.

For the CDR3, the DNA is TGTGCCAGCAGCCAGGGGCTAGCCGGCCGGGCGGTCGGCGAGCAGTACTTC. It yields the protein CASSQGLAGRAVGEQYF. The rearrangement uses TRBV7-2 and TRBJ2-7; possibly TRBD1 for D (6 bases). The CDR3 totals 17 residues. From germline, CDR1 is SGHTA and CDR2 FQGNSA. The V end lost 5 bases, the J end lost 6 bases, and 26 bases lay between the germline ends.

V gene TRBV20-1 combines with J gene TRBJ2-3; D remains ambiguous. Per the germline V gene, CDR1 is DFQATT and CDR2 is SNEGSKA (reference sequence). V lost 2 bases and J lost 8, with 8 bases in between. The CDR3 is made up of 11 amino acids. The CDR3 is CSARSGGTQYF. The DNA for the CDR3 is TGCAGTGCTAGAAGTGGTGGTACGCAGTATTTT.

This chain connects TRBV9 to TRBJ2-2; 9 bases align to TRBD1. CDR1 is SGDLS, CDR2 YYNGEE, per germline. This CDR3 has 16 residues. With V trimmed by 6 bases and J by 0 bases, 6 bases remained unmatched. The CDR3 nucleotides are TGTGCCAGCAACGAACAGGGGGCTGCGAACACCGGGGAGCTGTTTTTT. Its protein product is CASNEQGAANTGELFF.

This clone was seen once. The V call is TRBV13, the J call TRBJ2-5; possibly TRBD1 or TRBD2 for D (7 bases each). CDR1 is PRHDT, CDR2 FYEKMQ, per germline (reference sequence). The CDR3 covers 16 residues. Trimming left V 5 bases short and J 5 bases short, with 21 bases between. CDR3 bases: TGTGCCAGCAGCCCCTTCGGGGAGGGGGCCAGGGAGACCCAGTACTTC. It is translated as CASSPFGEGARETQYF.

This clone showed up just a few times. The V gene is TRBV11-2, the J gene TRBJ2-7, with 14 nucleotides matching TRBD2. CDR1 is SGHAT and CDR2 is FQNNGV in the germline V gene. V trimming: 5 bases; J trimming: 5 bases; junction bases outside the gene matches: 2. This CDR3 spans 14 amino acids. Here the CDR3 reads CASSRLAGGHEQYF. In DNA form, the CDR3 reads TGTGCCAGCAGCCGACTAGCGGGAGGGCACGAGCAGTACTTC.

The J gene is TRBJ2-1, the V gene TRBV20-1, with unresolved D. The ends were cut back, 6 bases at V and 9 bases at J, with 12 bases in the middle. The CDR3 is made up of 11 amino acids. The V gene's germline CDR1 is DFQATT and CDR2 SNEGSKA (reference sequence). DNA for the CDR3: TGCAGTGCCACCCAGGCTCGTGAGCAGTTCTTC. Translating gives CSATQAREQFF.

The V gene is TRBV14, the J gene TRBJ2-2; D unresolved. Germline V gene sequence: CDR1 SGHDN, CDR2 FVKESK. Between the trimmed V and J ends, which lost 1 base and 3 bases, there was a span of 15 bases. The CDR3 covers 17 residues. The CDR3 reads CASSQGADKFHTGELFF. CDR3 sequence (DNA): TGTGCCAGCAGCCAAGGGGCTGACAAGTTTCACACCGGGGAGCTGTTTTTT.

The chain carries TRBV9 and TRBJ2-7; 11 bases map to TRBD1. CDR3 length equals 16 residues. The V and J ends lost 4 bases and 1 base, in that order; junction bases with no gene match: 7. The germline gives CDR1 SGDLS, CDR2 YYNGEE. CDR3 coding DNA: TGTGCCAGCAGCCCAAACTGGGACAGGGGGTCCTACGAGCAGTACTTC. Translation gives CASSPNWDRGSYEQYF.

This clone was picked up a small number of times. V usage is TRBV29-1 and J usage is TRBJ2-7; tentatively, D is TRBD1 (5 bases). Trimming removed 4 bases from V and 2 bases from J, with 9 bases in between. CDR1 and CDR2 (germline): SQVTM, ANQGSEA. CDR3 length: 12 residues. CDR3 sequence: CSVATGPYEQYF. DNA of the CDR3: TGCAGCGTTGCAACAGGCCCCTACGAGCAGTACTTC.